Following are 28 T cell receptor beta chains from one sample sequenced in a study of glioma-infiltrating T cells. The iRepertoire nested amplicon-rescue multiplex PCR amplified TCR alpha and beta CDR3s from RNA. Via MiXCR, TCRdb re-called the multiplex PCR reads, giving one row per CDR3 protein. The table shows under 150,000 distinct CDR3 sequences, with about 22% occurring only once. The specimen sequenced was glioma tissue, nonneoplastic brain tissue, or PBMCs (not recorded which). These receptors were taken from a human donor with low-grade glioma or glioblastoma, undergoing nonglioma brain surgery, or in good health (not recorded which).

The rearrangement joins TRBV9 to TRBJ1-1, with 7 positions matching TRBD1. Losses at the gene ends were 0 bases for V and 4 bases for J; bases not matched to a gene: 6. The CDR3 spans 15 residues. CDR1 and CDR2 from the germline V gene are SGDLS and YYNGEE. CDR3 amino acids: CASSVEGRGSTEAFF. In nucleotides, the CDR3 is TGTGCCAGCAGCGTAGAGGGCAGGGGGAGCACTGAAGCTTTCTTT.

This clonotype was seen ten or more times. This chain links TRBV4-1 with TRBJ2-7; D gene uncertain. CDR3 length: 13 residues. CDR1 and CDR2 (germline): MGHRA, YSYEKL. V lost 1 base and J lost 1, with 5 bases in between. In nucleotides, the CDR3 is TGCGCCAGCAGCCAAGTGGGGTCCTACGAGCAGTACGTC. It is translated as CASSQVGSYEQYV.

The chain has TRBV5-1 and TRBJ2-3, with D perhaps being TRBD1 or TRBD2 (6 bases each). This CDR3 has 15 residues. Germline V lookup: CDR1 SGHRS, CDR2 YFSETQ. The germline V and J ends were trimmed by 3 bases and 4 bases, with 15 bases remaining between them. CDR3 sequence (DNA): TGCGCCAGCAGCTCCGGTACAGGGACTGCAGATACGCAGTATTTT. Its translation is CASSSGTGTADTQYF.

The V and J genes are TRBV5-1 and TRBJ2-1, with TRBD2 matching over 13 bases. The CDR3 runs to 17 residues. Germline V gene data show CDR1 as SGHRS and CDR2 as YFSETQ. The V segment lost 4 bases and the J segment 1 base; nucleotides outside the gene matches: 5. The CDR3 reads CASSPLAGGFSYNEQFF. CDR3 nucleotides: TGCGCCAGCAGCCCACTAGCGGGGGGGTTTTCCTACAATGAGCAGTTCTTC. Combining the CDR3 with reference TRBV5-1 and TRBJ2-1 gives the whole variable domain KAGVTQTPRYLIKTRGQQVTLSCSPISGHRSVSWYQQTPGQGLQFLFEYFSETQRNKGNFPGRFSGRQFSNSRSEMNVSTLELGDSALYLCASSPLAGGFSYNEQFFGPGTRLTVL.

This clonotype appeared a few times. The chain employs TRBV3-1 and TRBJ2-3; no reliable D call. This CDR3 contains 17 residues. Germline lookup yields CDR1 LGHDT and CDR2 YNNKEL (reference sequence). The germline V and J ends were trimmed by 1 base and 5 bases, with 19 bases remaining between them. The DNA for the CDR3 is TGTGCCAGCAGCCAAGGCCTTAGGGTACTGGAGCAAGATACGCAGTATTTT. Translated, it gives CASSQGLRVLEQDTQYF.

At least ten counts were recorded for this clonotype. The chain has TRBV6-1 and TRBJ2-3, with TRBD2 identical over 13 bases. This CDR3 is 15 amino acids long. The J segment lost 6 bases and the V segment lost 5 bases, leaving 5 bases of the junction unmatched. Germline V gene sequence: CDR1 MNHNS, CDR2 SASEGT. CDR3 sequence: CASSPGTSGADTQYF. The CDR3 DNA sequence: TGTGCCAGCAGTCCCGGGACTAGCGGGGCCGATACGCAGTATTTT.

This clonotype was detected ten times or more. The chain is built from TRBV7-2 and TRBJ1-3; D remains ambiguous. The CDR3 covers 15 residues. Germline V lookup: CDR1 SGHTA, CDR2 FQGNSA. V lost 1 base to trimming and J lost 3 bases, with 10 bases between them. DNA of the CDR3: TGTGCCAGCAGCTTAGTTCCTGGCCTTGGAAACACCATATATTTT. Translated, it gives CASSLVPGLGNTIYF.

This clonotype was seen more than once but under ten times. One end of the junction fails to match germline, which may point to a read error. The rearrangement links TRBV2 to TRBJ2-5; D is perhaps TRBD2 (5 bases). Looked up from germline, CDR1 is SNHLY and CDR2 is FYNNEI. CDR3 length equals 10 residues. The CDR3 DNA reads as TGTGCCAGCATGGGAGAGGGCCAAGGCTTC. It translates to CASMGEGQGF.

This chain links TRBV2 with TRBJ1-4, with D maybe TRBD1 (6 bases). Trimming cost V 6 bases and J 6 bases, with 11 bases left between them. Germline CDR1 SNHLY, CDR2 FYNNEI. The CDR3 runs 13 residues. CDR3 sequence: CASSTGADEKLFF. DNA of the CDR3: TGTGCCAGCAGCACGGGGGCGGATGAAAAACTGTTTTTT.

V usage is TRBV20-1 and J usage is TRBJ2-7; 9 nucleotides line up with TRBD1. Germline V gene data show CDR1 as DFQATT and CDR2 as SNEGSKA (reference sequence). The V and J ends lost 1 base and 2 bases, in that order; junction bases with no gene match: 6. The CDR3 runs to 15 residues. CDR3 DNA sequence: TGCAGTGCTAGAGGGGGAGGGACAGGGACCTACGAGCAGTACGTC. Its protein is CSARGGGTGTYEQYV.

CDR3 residues: CASSFGGGASLETQYF. CDR3 bases: TGTGCCAGCAGCTTCGGCGGGGGGGCGAGTCTAGAGACCCAGTACTTC. V gene TRBV6-2 or TRBV6-3 combines with J gene TRBJ2-5; 9 bases align to TRBD2. The length of the CDR3 is 16 residues. Trimming cost V 6 bases and J 4 bases; bases outside gene matches: 12. CDR1 and CDR2 from the germline V gene are MNHEY and SVGEGT.

In its sample, this clonotype was seen a few times. This chain uses TRBV9 with TRBJ1-6; D possibly corresponds to TRBD1 (5 bases). Germline V gene sequence: CDR1 SGDLS, CDR2 YYNGEE. The V gene lost 4 bases and the J gene lost 7 bases, with 21 bases spanning the gap. The CDR3 spans 17 residues. CDR3 sequence reads: CASSPQRGVGRNSPLHF. In DNA, the CDR3 is TGTGCCAGCAGCCCTCAGCGAGGGGTAGGGAGAAATTCACCCCTCCACTTT.

The V and J genes are TRBV19 and TRBJ2-3; D uncertain. Deletions cut 4 bases from V and 6 bases from J, with 17 bases between. The CDR3 consists of 15 residues. Germline V CDR1 and CDR2: LNHDA, SQIVND (reference sequence). This CDR3 reads CASSTTAIGPDTQYF. The CDR3 coding sequence is TGTGCCAGTAGTACAACAGCGATAGGTCCCGATACGCAGTATTTT.

With respect to this clonotype: A read error may produce the germline difference seen at one junction end. CDR3 residues: CASSQDPWFDDQPQHF. The CDR3 DNA follows: TGCGCCAGCAGCCAAGATCCCTGGTTCGACGATCAGCCTCAGCATTTT. The chain links TRBV4-1 to TRBJ1-5; no reliable D call. This CDR3 comprises 16 residues. CDR1 MGHRA and CDR2 YSYEKL come from the germline V gene.

This clonotype was observed a few times. V gene TRBV7-6 combines with J gene TRBJ1-2; unclear D gene. V gave up 5 bases and J gave up 0 bases, with 10 bases separating them. Germline-derived CDR1 and CDR2 are SGHVS and FNYEAQ. This CDR3 comprises 14 residues. The chain's CDR3 is CASSMASTNYGYTF. CDR3 nucleotides: TGTGCCAGCAGCATGGCAAGTACTAACTATGGCTACACCTTC.

This clonotype came up a few times. A read error may explain this, as a much larger clone is one base away. V gene TRBV28 combines with J gene TRBJ2-7, with D possibly being TRBD1 (6 bases). CDR1 is MDHEN and CDR2 is SYDVKM in the germline V gene. V lost 6 bases and J 6 bases, leaving 12 bases between the germline ends. The CDR3 has 12 amino acids. The CDR3 DNA follows: TGTGCCAGCAGCCATACAGGGCCCGAGCAGTACGTC. Translated, it gives CASSHTGPEQYV.

This chain links TRBV4-1 with TRBJ1-1; D call uncertain. Germline V gene lookup returns CDR1 MGHRA and CDR2 YSYEKL. CDR3 length: 13 residues. V was cut by 0 bases and J by 11 bases, with 13 bases left in between. DNA for the CDR3: TGCGCCAGCAGCCAAGATGTCAACGTTGAGGCTTTCTTT. Protein product: CASSQDVNVEAFF.

This clonotype occurred many times. V and J are TRBV6-1 and TRBJ2-7; D unresolved. V lost 5 bases and J 2 bases, leaving 7 bases between the germline ends. Germline V gene sequence: CDR1 MNHNS, CDR2 SASEGT. The CDR3 covers 12 residues. This chain's CDR3 is CASSSAAYEQYV. The CDR3 DNA sequence: TGTGCCAGCAGTTCGGCAGCCTACGAGCAGTACGTC.

The chain combines TRBV7-2 with TRBJ1-2; possible D gene TRBD1, 6 bases. V was shortened by 7 bases and J by 6 bases, with 15 bases between the two germline ends. Germline CDR1 reads SGHTA; CDR2 reads FQGNSA. The CDR3 spans 13 residues. The CDR3 loop reads CASTRGQTHGYTF. The CDR3 nucleotides read TGTGCCAGCACGCGGGGGCAGACGCATGGCTACACCTTC.

V is TRBV18 and J is TRBJ1-2, with no clear D. From germline, CDR1 is KGHSH and CDR2 LQKENI. Trimming took 3 bases from V and 7 from J, leaving 15 bases between them. This CDR3 has 14 amino acids. This chain's CDR3 is CASSPQDGVRGYTF. The CDR3, as DNA: TGTGCCAGCTCACCGCAAGACGGGGTCCGTGGCTACACCTTC. Using reference TRBV18 and TRBJ1-2 for the parts outside the CDR3, the full variable domain is NAGVMQNPRHLVRRRGQEARLRCSPMKGHSHVYWYRQLPEEGLKFMVYLQKENIIDESGMPKERFSAEFPKEGPSILRIQQVVRGDSAAYFCASSPQDGVRGYTFGSGTRLTVV.

This clonotype was counted at least ten times. The chain combines TRBV20-1 with TRBJ1-2; TRBD1 is a possible D gene (5 bases). Germline V gene sequence: CDR1 DFQATT, CDR2 SNEGSKA (reference sequence). CDR3 length: 14 residues. V was clipped by 1 base and J by 4 bases, with 13 bases between them. CDR3 in amino acids: CSARAAFGGYGYTF. CDR3 bases: TGCAGTGCTAGAGCTGCGTTCGGGGGCTATGGCTACACCTTC.

This clonotype has a handful of counts. The chain carries TRBV20-1 and TRBJ2-7; 8 bases align to TRBD2. The trim removed 6 bases at V and 0 bases at J, leaving 7 bases unmatched. The CDR3 runs 14 residues. Germline V lookup: CDR1 DFQATT, CDR2 SNEGSKA (reference sequence). CDR3 amino acids: CSARGGRGSYEQYV. The CDR3 bases are TGCAGTGCACGCGGGGGGCGAGGCTCCTACGAGCAGTACGTC.

On this clonotype: Given a much more abundant clone one base away, this may be a read error. The J gene is TRBJ2-3, the V gene TRBV14; D not certain. Germline CDR1 is SGHDN and CDR2 is FVKESK. The CDR3 loop spans 14 amino acids. For the CDR3, the DNA is TGTGCCAGCATCCAAGTGGTCACCACAGATACGCAGTATTTT. Translation: CASIQVVTTDTQYF.

This clonotype was detected many times. The chain carries TRBV27 and TRBJ1-6; unclear D gene. From germline, CDR1 is MNHEY and CDR2 SMNVEV (reference sequence). The CDR3 sequence is 14 residues long. V was pared by 6 bases and J by 8 bases, with 14 bases between. The CDR3 nucleotides read TGTGCCAGCAGCCCCGTCAGGAGGTATTCACCCCTCCACTTT. Its protein product is CASSPVRRYSPLHF.

This sequence joins TRBV29-1 and TRBJ2-3; D gene uncertain. In germline, CDR1 is SQVTM, CDR2 ANQGSEA. Trimming shortened V by 3 bases and J by 1 base, and 2 bases separated the two germline ends. The CDR3 spans 11 residues. CDR3 sequence reads: CSVDGTDTQYF. As DNA, the CDR3 is TGCAGCGTTGATGGCACAGATACGCAGTATTTT.

This clonotype occurred many times. The chain recombines TRBV20-1 with TRBJ2-5; no firm D call. Per the germline V gene, CDR1 is DFQATT and CDR2 is SNEGSKA (reference sequence). The V gene lost 0 bases and the J gene lost 4 bases, with 6 bases spanning the gap. The CDR3 loop spans 12 amino acids. The CDR3 loop is CSARDVGETQYF. The CDR3 nucleotides are TGCAGTGCTAGAGATGTTGGAGAGACCCAGTACTTC.

This clonotype has ten or more counts. This chain connects TRBV6-2 or TRBV6-3 to TRBJ2-7; 10 nucleotides line up with TRBD2. Germline values: CDR1 MNHEY, CDR2 SVGEGT. J lost 2 bases, V lost 2 bases, and 6 bases had no gene match. This CDR3 has 16 residues. CDR3 sequence (DNA): TGTGCCAGCAGTTACAAGCTAGCGGGGGTTCCCTACGAGCAGTACGTC. It yields the protein CASSYKLAGVPYEQYV.

This clonotype was seen only a few times. This sequence joins TRBV2 and TRBJ2-1; D is undetermined. Deletions cut 5 bases from V and 8 bases from J, with 10 bases between. From germline, CDR1 is SNHLY and CDR2 FYNNEI. The CDR3 length is 12 residues. CDR3 DNA sequence: TGTGCCAGCAGTTTGGACGTCCATGAGCAGTTCTTC. This translates into CASSLDVHEQFF.